The text below deals with one TCR beta chain. Seattle patients were enrolled while actively infected and followed longitudinally. The germline V gene has CDR1 SGHRS and CDR2 YFSETQ. Trimming took 0 bases from V and 0 from J, leaving 7 bases between them. This CDR3 contains 15 residues. This record comes from a study of blood T cell repertoires in COVID-19. The overall study: Acute-phase and convalescent COVID-19 samples originated in the United States, Italy and Spain. From T cells, B-cell-depleted T cells, or PBMCs came the material, which was cDNA or gDNA.

Original processing notes: How many nucleated cells were present was estimated from reference gene primer amplification. Libraries were prepared by immunoSEQ multiplex PCR; TCRdb keeps only in-frame clonotypes and omits some of them. For V, J and clone size, that table is used; D and trimming come from the DNA. The table records 250,000 to 350,000 clones, approximately 86% of them present only once. The clonotype comes from a woman in her 70s with COVID-19, enrolled during active disease. The rearrangement joins TRBV5-1 to TRBJ1-3; D ambiguous. Sequencing was carried out using peripheral blood. The CDR3 nucleotides are TGCGCCAGCAGCTTGGGTCAACTCTCTGGAAACACCATATATTTT. Translated, it gives CASSLGQLSGNTIYF.